The clone carrying this TCR beta chain was counted at least ten times. This specimen comes from a study of T cells of healthy individuals. The germline V gene has CDR1 ENHRY and CDR2 SYGVKD. The CDR3 covers 17 residues. The ends were cut back, 6 bases at V and 10 bases at J, with 25 bases in the middle. TCRdb re-derived calls from the 5' RACE reads in MiXCR, one entry per CDR3 protein. The sample has about 40,000 distinct CDR3 sequences, about 5% seen once; the top ten hold around 9.6%. This sequence originates from a human donor in good health. V and J are TRBV10-3 and TRBJ1-6, with D possibly matching TRBD1 (6 bases). The CDR3 is CAISERFTQGKESPLHF. In nucleotides, the CDR3 is TGTGCCATCAGCGAACGATTTACACAGGGAAAGGAGTCACCCCTCCACTTT.